The clone carrying this TCR beta chain came up many times. The antigen is unknown. This sample stems from a study of T cells in Graves' hyperthyroidism and ophthalmopathy. Study conclusions and caveats: Classification by a 13 V-J model distinguished ophthalmopathy from stable hyperthyroidism. Most thyroid clonotypes expanded above 0.001 appeared in blood too.

Amplified TCR beta CDR3 regions derived from RNA transcripts. During a first-round RT-PCR of the TCR CDR3, the HTBI primer set was used. TCRdb processed the multiplex PCR reads anew with MiXCR; each CDR3 protein has one entry. The sample holds around 350,000 distinct CDR3 sequences, under 20% seen once. Diagnosis rested on symptoms, serum thyroxine and TRAb, thyroid ultrasound, and orbital computed tomography. This sequence was found in a woman aged 18 to 35 with Graves' hyperthyroidism. The sample consisted of blood.

The CDR3 coding sequence is TGTGCCAGCAGCCGCCAGGGTAGTTGGCTCTTGGCTTTCTTT. This translates into CASSRQGSWLLAFF. This chain links TRBV12-3 or TRBV12-4 with TRBJ1-1; D may be TRBD1 (5 bases). The V end was cut by 6 bases, the J end by 11 bases, with 22 bases between. The CDR3 is 14 amino acids.